This T cell receptor (beta chain) was sequenced in a study of T cell responses to AZD1222 COVID-19 vaccine listed by TCRdb under 2021. Turning to the overall study: AZD1222 recipients given second doses at about 4 weeks or at about 12 weeks were pooled, since spike-specific TCR depth and breadth were not found to differ between the two schedules. A total of under 250 trial participants underwent TCR sequencing, of whom approximately 200 had received two doses of AZD1222 and some 25 had received two doses of the MenACWY control vaccine. Trial participants were enrolled by age into subgroups of 18-55, 56-69 and 70-plus years, and around 150, 29 and 61 TCR-sequenced participants, respectively, were included in these subgroups. General findings and caveats noted by the study authors: Vaccine-associated CD4 TCRs spanned the whole spike protein, with dominant responses in regions 160-218 and 743-854. Reportedly, close to half of the unique spike-specific TCRs recognized epitopes lying outside the regions that are mutated in the B.1.351 and B.1.1.7 variants. Conclusions about previously exposed vaccinees are limited because only five to seven AZD1222 recipients were SARS-CoV-2 seropositive at baseline. Because no samples from the day 14 peak response were available, repertoires could be characterized only after the peak T cell response. Participants were mostly white British, with more females than males. The authors suggested clonal diversity may have been underestimated. A significant rise in spike-specific TCR breadth and depth was observed after two AZD1222 doses relative to day 0 and relative to MenACWY recipients. The 56-69-year group was small, and its depth increase did not reach significance, likely because of low power.

According to the study, the label for this sample's time point signals: baseline before first vaccination. Samples from vaccinated people were obtained from the UK trials COV001 and COV002, which included a single-blind randomized controlled phase 2/3 trial of AZD1222 (ChAdOx1 nCoV-19) in healthy adults. Trial participant PBMC samples were collected at day 0 and day 28 after the second dose for TCRbeta chain sequencing. Turning to this clone: Its recognized antigen is unknown. No much larger clone exists at a distance of one base, and base qualities are not known.

The CDR3 regions of human TCRbeta chains were subjected to immunosequencing. The authors processed their data as follows. TCRs in the repertoires were compared against a reference library of SARS-CoV-2-specific TCRs that had been generated with the MIRA antigen-specificity platform. Breadth was defined as the fraction of unique TCRs that were SARS-CoV-2-associated, and depth was defined as the fraction of total T cells that were SARS-CoV-2-associated. Using the MIRA data, each spike-specific TCR was assigned both to the spike region to which the TCR was reactive and to a CD4 or CD8 class. Log10-transformed breadth and depth values were compared by one-way ANOVA with Sidak's multiple comparisons tests. TCRdb's version of the immuneACCESS table is confined to in-frame rearrangements and falls short of the full clone set. An unresolved V gene accounts for under half of the shortfall where checked; the remainder is of unknown origin. The V and J calls and the clone size are those of that table, but D and trimming were determined from the DNA. For this sample the table gives 150,000 to 200,000 clones, of which approximately 90% were detected only once. The ten largest clones take up about 1.6% of the sample.

The CDR3 covers 13 residues, taking in both the cysteine and the phenylalanine. Solely the CDR3 DNA is kept, with 39 bases framed from the first base. The V and J ends are trimmed by 6 bases and 11 bases, leaving 19 bases between them. The sample consisted of peripheral blood, taken on day 0 of AZD1222 vaccination. The receptor's source is an adult in good health. The chain was built from TRBV12-3 or TRBV12-4 and TRBJ1-1; TRBD1 is a weak D gene call, 6 bases matching. The DNA is as follows: TGTGCCAGCAGCCAAAGACAGGAGGTTAAGGCTTTCTTT. Its translation is CASSQRQEVKAFF.